This T cell receptor beta chain was captured by sequencing in a study of blood T cell repertoires in COVID-19. Study details: COVID-19 samples, acute and convalescent, were from the United States, Italy and Spain. Sample material is recorded as cDNA or gDNA derived from T cells, B-cell-depleted T cells, or PBMCs.

V lost 6 bases and J lost 2; bases outside the gene matches: 6. The germline V gene has CDR1 LNHDA and CDR2 SQIVND (reference sequence). The CDR3 is 14 residues long. In the original processing: Scientists estimated how many nucleated cells there were by amplifying reference gene primers. Sequencing used immunoSEQ multiplex PCR; TCRdb keeps in-frame clones, though not all of them. The V and J calls and the clone size are those of that table, but D and trimming were determined from the DNA. The table lists approximately 230,000 clones, roughly 80% of them singletons. The source of this sequence is a man older than 75 with acute or convalescent COVID-19. The sample comprised peripheral blood. This chain connects TRBV19 to TRBJ2-5, with TRBD2 matching 7 bases. In nucleotides, the CDR3 is TGTGCCAGTAGGCCTCTAGCGGATCAAGAGACCCAGTACTTC. As protein: CASRPLADQETQYF. The whole variable domain, filled in from reference TRBV19 and TRBJ2-5, reads DGGITQSPKYLFRKEGQNVTLSCEQNLNHDAMYWYRQDPGQGLRLIYYSQIVNDFQKGDIAEGYSVSREKKESFPLTVTSAQKNPTAFYLCASRPLADQETQYFGPGTRLLVL.